Listed below are T cell receptor beta chains from one sample, sequenced in a study of blood T cell repertoires in COVID-19. Assay: immunoSEQ multiplex PCR; the TCRdb copy retains only in-frame clones and omits some. The sample carries about 300,000 clones, 70% to 90% recorded once. Sequencing was performed on PBMCs or T cells enriched from blood (not recorded which). These receptors came from a man between 25 and 39 years old who had recovered from COVID-19. The CDR3 runs from the conserved cysteine through the conserved F or W. Each record gives: clone size, D gene, V gene, J gene, CDR3 protein, CDR3 DNA. A D gene is named only where the DNA matches it firmly. Only part of the rows carry a size: once, few, many, or a class if the clone is expanded.

>once|TRBD1|TRBV5-1|TRBJ2-5
CASTLYRGQETQYF
TGCGCCAGCACCCTATACAGGGGCCAAGAGACCCAGTACTTC
>NA|TRBD1|TRBV10-3|TRBJ1-1
CAITGQGFNTEAFF
TGTGCCATCACGGGACAGGGTTTCAACACTGAAGCTTTCTTT
>NA|TRBD1|TRBV18|TRBJ1-6
CASSPRTGGNNSPLHF
TGTGCCAGCTCACCACGTACAGGGGGAAATAATTCACCCCTCCACTTT
>NA|NA|TRBV7-9|TRBJ2-2
CASSLSLGAYTGELFF
TGTGCCAGCAGCTTAAGTCTGGGGGCTTACACCGGGGAGCTGTTTTTT
>NA|NA|TRBV18|TRBJ2-6
CASSPTYSGANVLTF
TGTGCCAGCTCACCAACATACTCTGGGGCCAACGTCCTGACTTTC
>NA|TRBD1|TRBV10-3|TRBJ1-6
CAISESRRGNSPLHF
TGTGCCATCAGTGAGTCGCGCAGGGGGAATTCACCCCTCCACTTT
>NA|NA|TRBV29-1|TRBJ1-2
CSVHWGLNYGYTF
TGCAGCGTCCATTGGGGGCTGAACTATGGCTACACCTTC
>NA|TRBD1|TRBV7-6|TRBJ1-1
CASSSTGGWYTEAFF
TGTGCCAGCAGCTCGACAGGGGGTTGGTACACTGAAGCTTTCTTT
>NA|TRBD1|TRBV18|TRBJ1-1
CASSPTSRGEDTEAFF
TGTGCCAGCTCACCAACTAGCAGGGGGGAGGACACTGAAGCTTTCTTT
>NA|NA|TRBV5-1|TRBJ1-2
CASSWPRLNYGYTF
TGCGCCAGCAGCTGGCCCAGATTAAACTATGGCTACACCTTC
>once|NA|TRBV24-1|TRBJ1-2
CATSVAPNYGYTF
TGTGCCACCAGTGTGGCCCCTAACTATGGCTACACCTTC
>NA|TRBD1|TRBV7-9|TRBJ1-5
CASSSTGYGNQPQHF
TGTGCCAGCAGCTCGACAGGGTACGGCAATCAGCCCCAGCATTTT
>NA|TRBD2|TRBV5-4|TRBJ2-5
CASSKTSGGQETQYF
TGTGCCAGCAGCAAGACTAGCGGGGGACAAGAGACCCAGTACTTC
>NA|NA|TRBV18|TRBJ1-2
CASSPESSYGYTF
TGTGCCAGCTCACCCGAGTCCTCCTATGGCTACACCTTC
>few|NA|TRBV5-5|TRBJ1-4
CASSFSRPGQGSEKLFF
TGTGCCAGCAGCTTTAGTAGACCGGGACAAGGAAGCGAAAAACTGTTTTTT
>NA|NA|TRBV7-9|TRBJ1-1
CASSQQGLNTEAFF
TGTGCCAGCAGCCAGCAGGGTTTGAACACTGAAGCTTTCTTT
>NA|TRBD1|TRBV30|TRBJ1-4
CAWLQGGGKLFF
TGTGCCTGGTTACAGGGGGGAGGAAAACTGTTTTTT
>NA|TRBD2|TRBV28|TRBJ2-1
CASSLSGGAANEQFF
TGTGCCAGCAGTTTGAGCGGGGGGGCAGCCAATGAGCAGTTCTTC
>NA|TRBD2|TRBV10-1|TRBJ2-1
CASSVAGLGSYNEQFF
TGCGCCAGCAGTGTTGCGGGACTAGGGAGCTACAATGAGCAGTTCTTC
>NA|NA|TRBV30|TRBJ2-7
CAWSVVNYEQYF
TGTGCCTGGAGTGTCGTAAACTACGAGCAGTACTTC
>NA|NA|TRBV30|TRBJ2-4
CAWSEEAIQYF
TGTGCCTGGAGTGAGGAGGCCATTCAGTACTTC
>NA|TRBD2|TRBV11-2|TRBJ2-1
CASSQLAGGHGEQFF
TGTGCCAGCAGCCAACTAGCGGGGGGCCATGGTGAGCAGTTCTTC
>NA|NA|TRBV5-6|TRBJ2-3
CASSLGLAYNDTQYF
TGTGCCAGCAGCTTGGGGCTAGCGTACAATGATACGCAGTATTTT
>NA|NA|TRBV6-5|TRBJ2-2
CASSRTGELFF
TGTGCCAGCAGCCGGACAGGGGAGCTGTTTTTT
>NA|TRBD1|TRBV6-2/TRBV6-3|TRBJ1-2
CASSDPGGRGYTF
TGTGCCAGCAGTGACCCAGGGGGAAGAGGCTACACCTTC
>NA|NA|TRBV7-2|TRBJ1-2
CASSLDRQTSNYGYTF
TGTGCCAGCAGCTTAGACCGACAGACAAGTAACTATGGCTACACCTTC
>NA|NA|TRBV6-2/TRBV6-3|TRBJ1-1
CASSWASYTEAFF
TGTGCCAGCAGTTGGGCCTCTTACACTGAAGCTTTCTTT
>NA|NA|TRBV11-2|TRBJ1-5
CASSPEQDQPQHF
TGTGCCAGCAGCCCAGAACAGGATCAGCCCCAGCATTTT
>NA|TRBD1|TRBV5-1|TRBJ1-2
CASSVTGMDGYTF
TGCGCCAGCAGCGTGACAGGGATGGATGGCTACACCTTC
>NA|NA|TRBV9|TRBJ2-1
CASSVADINEQFF
TGTGCCAGCAGCGTAGCTGACATCAATGAGCAGTTCTTC
>NA|NA|TRBV7-2|TRBJ2-2
CASSLATGGELFF
TGTGCCAGCAGCTTAGCGACGGGCGGGGAGCTGTTTTTT
>NA|NA|TRBV6-1|TRBJ1-5
CASSEGVGDISQPQHF
TGTGCCAGCAGTGAAGGGGTCGGGGACATCTCACAGCCCCAGCATTTT
>NA|NA|TRBV7-2|TRBJ2-7
CASSLDPTGTTYEQYF
TGTGCCAGCAGCTTAGATCCCACAGGGACTACCTACGAGCAGTACTTC
>few|NA|TRBV27|TRBJ1-1
CASSFNRVGGLGEAFF
TGTGCCAGCAGTTTTAATCGTGTAGGAGGGCTGGGTGAAGCTTTCTTT
>NA|NA|TRBV7-3|TRBJ2-7
CASSSNTGQVIKQYF
TGTGCCAGCAGCTCGAACACGGGACAAGTCATTAAGCAGTACTTC
>once|NA|TRBV5-1|TRBJ2-6
CASSPVPGANVLTF
TGCGCCAGCAGCCCGGTTCCTGGGGCCAACGTCCTGACTTTC
>NA|NA|TRBV7-8|TRBJ2-7
CASSSDRTYEQYF
TGTGCCAGCAGCTCTGACAGGACCTACGAGCAGTACTTC
>once|NA|TRBV7-2|TRBJ1-2
CASSLGSPNYGYTF
TGTGCCAGCAGCTTGGGCAGCCCTAACTATGGCTACACCTTC
>NA|NA|TRBV27|TRBJ1-6
CASSPVYNSPLHF
TGTGCCAGCAGTCCCGTCTATAATTCACCCCTCCACTTT
>few|TRBD1|TRBV2|TRBJ1-3
CASRSGQASSGNTIYF
TGTGCCAGCAGGTCGGGACAGGCGAGCTCTGGAAACACCATATATTTT
>NA|NA|TRBV5-8|TRBJ2-5
CASSLGQVQETQYF
TGTGCCAGCAGCTTGGGACAGGTCCAAGAGACCCAGTACTTC
>NA|NA|TRBV19|TRBJ1-2
CATRQGTSNYGYTF
TGTGCCACCCGGCAGGGAACCTCTAACTATGGCTACACCTTC